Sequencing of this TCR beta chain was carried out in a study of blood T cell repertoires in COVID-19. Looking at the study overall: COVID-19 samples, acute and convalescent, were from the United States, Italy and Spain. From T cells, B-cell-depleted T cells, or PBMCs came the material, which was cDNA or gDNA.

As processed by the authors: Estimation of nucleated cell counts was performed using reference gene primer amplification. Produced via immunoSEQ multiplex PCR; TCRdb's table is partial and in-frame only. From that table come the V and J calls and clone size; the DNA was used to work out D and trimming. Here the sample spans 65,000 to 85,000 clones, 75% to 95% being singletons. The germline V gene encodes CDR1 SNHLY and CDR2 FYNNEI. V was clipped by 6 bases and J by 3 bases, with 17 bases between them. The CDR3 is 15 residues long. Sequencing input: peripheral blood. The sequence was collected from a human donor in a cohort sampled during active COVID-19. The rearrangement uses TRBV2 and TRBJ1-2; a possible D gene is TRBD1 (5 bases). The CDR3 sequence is CASRSPLGGDYGYTF. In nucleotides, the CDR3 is TGTGCCAGCAGATCCCCCCTCGGGGGGGACTATGGCTACACCTTC.